The clone carrying this T cell receptor beta chain was recorded a few times. The data stem from a study of identical twins. The CDR3 covers 15 residues. Trimming removed 1 base from V and 3 bases from J; junction bases left unmatched: 2. The germline gives CDR1 SGHVS, CDR2 FQNEAQ. MiXCR was run by TCRdb on the 5' RACE reads, yielding one entry per CDR3 protein. The sample comprises some 790,000 distinct CDR3 sequences, approximately 18% of which are singletons, and about an eighth rests with the top ten. The data also belong to a second study, concerning T cells expressing NK-cell markers.

The specimen sequenced was PBMCs. The TCR comes from a woman under 30 in good health. This chain links TRBV7-8 with TRBJ2-7; 11 nucleotides agree with TRBD2. The DNA for the CDR3 is TGTGCCAGCAGCTTAGGACTAGCGGGACACTACGAGCAGTACTTC. Residues: CASSLGLAGHYEQYF.